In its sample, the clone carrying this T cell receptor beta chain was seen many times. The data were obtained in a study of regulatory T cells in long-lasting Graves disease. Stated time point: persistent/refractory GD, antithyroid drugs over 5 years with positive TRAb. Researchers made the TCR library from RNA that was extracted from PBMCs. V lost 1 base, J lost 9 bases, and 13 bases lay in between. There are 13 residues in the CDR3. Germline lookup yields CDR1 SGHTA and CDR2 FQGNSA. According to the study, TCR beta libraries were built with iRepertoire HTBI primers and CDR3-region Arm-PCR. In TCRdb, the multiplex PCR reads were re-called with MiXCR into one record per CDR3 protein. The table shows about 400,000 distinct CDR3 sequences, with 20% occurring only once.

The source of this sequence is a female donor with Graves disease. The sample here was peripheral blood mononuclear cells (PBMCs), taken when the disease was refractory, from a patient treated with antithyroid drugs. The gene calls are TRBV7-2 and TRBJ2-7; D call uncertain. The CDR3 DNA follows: TGTGCCAGCAGCTTAGGGCCGGCTACTGGGCAGTACTTC. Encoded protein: CASSLGPATGQYF.